This T cell receptor (beta chain) was sequenced during a study of cytomegalovirus exposure and HLA in healthy donors. V gave up 3 bases and J gave up 5 bases; unmatched junction bases: 4. The CDR3 runs 14 residues. Germline CDR1 and CDR2: SGHRS and YFSETQ. The repertoire was sequenced with immunoSEQ multiplex PCR; TCRdb's copy has only in-frame clones and lacks some. This sample carries 190,000 or so clones, 80% to 85% of them seen once, and the ten largest clones take roughly 2.8%. This sequence joins TRBV5-1 and TRBJ2-5; TRBD1 matches at 10 bases. The sequencing input was PBMCs. The sequence came from a woman aged 18-29 years in good health and CMV-seropositive. In DNA, the CDR3 is TGCGCCAGCAGCTACGGGACAGGGGACGAGACCCAGTACTTC. It is translated as CASSYGTGDETQYF.